Sequencing of this T cell receptor beta chain was carried out in a study of blood T cell repertoires in COVID-19. As for the study in general: COVID-19 samples, acute and convalescent, were from the United States, Italy and Spain.

Trimming at V came to 5 bases and at J to 7 bases, leaving 8 bases not matched to a gene. The CDR3 consists of 13 residues. Germline-derived CDR1 and CDR2 are SEHNR and FQNEAQ (reference sequence). Per the original methods: Quantification of nucleated cells was approximated via reference gene primer amplification. The table came from immunoSEQ multiplex PCR; TCRdb's copy has only in-frame clones and leaves some out. The DNA was the basis for D and trimming; V, J and clone size are from that table. Among about 140,000 clones listed, around 88% were seen once. Sequencing was carried out using peripheral blood. The clonotype originates from a woman aged 55-75 years with acute or convalescent COVID-19. The V gene is TRBV7-9, the J gene TRBJ2-7; 7 bases map to TRBD1. For the CDR3, the DNA is TGTGCCAGCAGCCTCCGGACAGGCGGGGAGCAGTACTTC. Translating it yields CASSLRTGGEQYF.